One sample yielded the 29 T cell receptor beta chains listed below, sequenced in a study of T cell responses to AZD1222 COVID-19 vaccine. The repertoire was sequenced with immunoSEQ multiplex PCR; TCRdb's copy has only in-frame clones and lacks some. The sample contains 110,000 to 150,000 clones, just over 90% of which appear only once. The sample was peripheral blood, taken 28 days after the second AZD1222 dose. The receptors stem from an adult who received the AZD1222 COVID-19 vaccine.

J is TRBJ2-2 and V is TRBV5-6; no firm D call. The CDR3 is 14 amino acids. CDR1 is SGHDT, CDR2 YYEEEE, per germline. V was pared by 1 base and J by 0 bases, with 4 bases between. CDR3 sequence (DNA): TGTGCCAGCAGCTTGAGCCCGAACACCGGGGAGCTGTTTTTT. Residues: CASSLSPNTGELFF.

The rearrangement uses TRBV5-8 and TRBJ1-5; D not certain. The CDR3 is made up of 17 amino acids. V was cut by 4 bases and J by 0 bases, with 17 bases left in between. Germline-derived CDR1 and CDR2 are SGHTS and YDEGEE. CDR3 in amino acids: CASSPVGGSYSNQPQHF. CDR3 coding DNA: TGTGCCAGCAGCCCCGTCGGCGGGAGCTATAGCAATCAGCCCCAGCATTTT.

The rearrangement uses TRBV19 and TRBJ2-7, with 8 bases aligning to TRBD1. The CDR3 spans 15 residues. In germline, CDR1 is LNHDA, CDR2 SQIVND (reference sequence). J lost 3 bases, V lost 6 bases, and 10 bases had no gene match. For the CDR3, the DNA is TGTGCCAGTAGAGAAACGGACAGGGCTCTCTACGAGCAGTACTTC. It encodes CASRETDRALYEQYF.

V usage is TRBV19 and J usage is TRBJ1-1, with 7 bases that match TRBD1. The germline CDR1 and CDR2 sequences are LNHDA and SQIVND (reference sequence). The CDR3 runs to 14 residues. Germline trimming cut 4 bases from V and 1 base from J; bases unmatched to any gene: 3. DNA for the CDR3: TGTGCCAGTAGTACAGACAGGGCGAACACTGAAGCTTTCTTT. Residues: CASSTDRANTEAFF.

The CDR3 sequence: CASRSTRESYEQYF. CDR3 DNA: TGTGCCAGCAGATCAACTAGAGAATCCTACGAGCAGTACTTC. The rearrangement joins TRBV7-8 to TRBJ2-7; possible D gene TRBD2, 5 bases. CDR1 and CDR2 (germline): SGHVS, FQNEAQ. The CDR3 length is 14 residues. V was shortened by 6 bases and J by 1 base, with 13 bases between the two germline ends.

The CDR3 is CASSYSSGYDYEQYF. The CDR3 nucleotides are TGTGCCAGCAGTTACTCGTCAGGTTACGACTACGAGCAGTACTTC. The chain couples TRBV6-5 to TRBJ2-7; D not resolved. Germline assignment: CDR1 MNHEY and CDR2 SVGAGI. The CDR3 runs 15 residues. Deletions cut 0 bases from V and 3 bases from J, with 12 bases between.

This chain connects TRBV2 to TRBJ2-1; D possibly corresponds to TRBD2 (5 bases). CDR1 SNHLY and CDR2 FYNNEI come from the germline V gene. V was clipped by 1 base and J by 14 bases, with 9 bases between them. The CDR3 is 11 amino acids. The CDR3 DNA follows: TGTGCCAGCAGTGAAGGAGCGGTGGAGTTCTTC. Its translation: CASSEGAVEFF.

The chain combines TRBV4-1 with TRBJ2-7, with 7 bases lining up with TRBD1. Unmatched junction bases numbered 5, after V lost 1 base and J lost 2 bases. From germline, CDR1 is MGHRA and CDR2 YSYEKL. The CDR3 consists of 15 residues. CDR3 coding DNA: TGCGCCAGCAGCCAAGCTGGGACAGCAGCCTACGAGCAGTACTTC. Its protein product is CASSQAGTAAYEQYF.

The rearrangement joins TRBV6-5 to TRBJ2-7, with 9 bases matching TRBD1. The germline V gene has CDR1 MNHEY and CDR2 SVGAGI. The CDR3 totals 15 residues. Unmatched junction bases numbered 5, after V lost 3 bases and J lost 2 bases. The CDR3 DNA follows: TGTGCCAGCAGTTATAGGGACAGGGATACCTACGAGCAGTACTTC. Translation gives CASSYRDRDTYEQYF.

The chain carries TRBV10-3 and TRBJ2-3; 9 bases map to TRBD2. V lost 10 bases, J lost 3 bases, and 2 bases stayed unmatched. The CDR3 spans 12 residues. Germline CDR1 reads ENHRY; CDR2 reads SYGVKD. CDR3 sequence reads: CASAGGTDTQYF. DNA for the CDR3: TGTGCCAGTGCGGGAGGGACAGATACGCAGTATTTT.

The CDR3 coding sequence is TGTGCCAGCTCACCACGGACCTACGAGCAGTACTTC. It yields the protein CASSPRTYEQYF. V usage is TRBV18 and J usage is TRBJ2-7; D is undetermined. The CDR3 spans 12 residues. The V end was cut by 1 base, the J end by 2 bases, with 3 bases between. The V gene's germline CDR1 is KGHSH and CDR2 LQKENI.

The V call is TRBV12-3 or TRBV12-4, the J call TRBJ2-7; D remains ambiguous. The CDR3 length is 12 residues. V lost 1 base and J lost 6, with 7 bases in between. The CDR3 DNA follows: TGTGCCAGCAGTTTAGGGATGTCCGAGCAGTACTTC. This gives the protein CASSLGMSEQYF.

The chain uses TRBV7-9 and TRBJ1-2; D gene ambiguous. Germline CDR1 reads SEHNR; CDR2 reads FQNEAQ (reference sequence). CDR3 length: 12 residues. Deletions cut 6 bases from V and 4 bases from J, with 9 bases between. The chain's CDR3 is CASSRTGYGYTF. As DNA, the CDR3 is TGTGCCAGCAGTCGAACCGGCTATGGCTACACCTTC.

The V gene is TRBV7-9, the J gene TRBJ1-1, with a tentative D call TRBD1 (5 bases). CDR1 and CDR2 (germline): SEHNR, FQNEAQ (reference sequence). V shed 4 bases and J shed 1 base, with 13 bases lying between them. CDR3 length equals 15 residues. The CDR3 loop reads CASSWGGSRNTEAFF. Written as DNA, the CDR3 is TGTGCCAGCAGCTGGGGCGGATCCCGGAACACTGAAGCTTTCTTT.

The chain employs TRBV10-3 and TRBJ1-5, with a tentative D call TRBD1 (6 bases). CDR1 is ENHRY and CDR2 is SYGVKD in the germline V gene. The CDR3 loop spans 15 amino acids. V was trimmed by 3 bases and J by 6 bases, leaving 15 bases between them. CDR3 in amino acids: CAISDSSGVGQPQHF. In DNA, the CDR3 is TGTGCCATCAGTGACTCCTCAGGGGTAGGTCAGCCCCAGCATTTT.

V is TRBV18 and J is TRBJ2-7; possible D gene TRBD2, 6 bases. The germline gives CDR1 KGHSH, CDR2 LQKENI. V was clipped by 6 bases and J by 5 bases, with 14 bases between them. The CDR3 is made up of 13 amino acids. This chain's CDR3 is CASSQAGSHEQYF. Here the CDR3 DNA reads TGTGCCAGCTCGCAGGCGGGGTCCCACGAGCAGTACTTC.

The genes are TRBV5-1 and TRBJ1-3; 8 nucleotides align to TRBD1. CDR1 is SGHRS, CDR2 YFSETQ, per germline. The trim removed 4 bases at V and 3 bases at J, leaving 12 bases unmatched. The CDR3 contains 17 residues. The CDR3 bases are TGCGCCAGCAGCACAGGGGCAGGGGGCTATGGTGGAAACACCATATATTTT. Translating it yields CASSTGAGGYGGNTIYF. Drawing the rest from reference TRBV5-1 and TRBJ1-3, the complete variable domain is KAGVTQTPRYLIKTRGQQVTLSCSPISGHRSVSWYQQTPGQGLQFLFEYFSETQRNKGNFPGRFSGRQFSNSRSEMNVSTLELGDSALYLCASSTGAGGYGGNTIYFGEGSWLTVV.

This rearrangement joins TRBV6-5 to TRBJ1-2, with D possibly TRBD1 on 5 matching bases. Germline CDR1 is MNHEY and CDR2 is SVGAGI. The V end lost 2 bases, the J end lost 5 bases, and 12 bases lay between the germline ends. This CDR3 contains 14 residues. DNA of the CDR3: TGTGCCAGCAGTTACACGTCCGGGGGTTATGGCTACACCTTC. Translated, it gives CASSYTSGGYGYTF.

This clone appeared a single time. Here the CDR3 DNA reads TGTGCCAGCAGTGGGGACAGGAATAACTATGGCTACACCTTC. Amino acids: CASSGDRNNYGYTF. The gene calls are TRBV2 and TRBJ1-2; TRBD1 matches at 8 bases. The V and J ends lost 4 bases and 1 base, in that order; junction bases with no gene match: 2. The CDR3 runs to 14 residues. In germline, CDR1 is SNHLY, CDR2 FYNNEI. The full variable domain, rest sourced from reference TRBV2 and TRBJ1-2, is EPEVTQTPSHQVTQMGQEVILRCVPISNHLYFYWYRQILGQKVEFLVSFYNNEISEKSEIFDDQFSVERPDGSNFTLKIRSTKLEDSAMYFCASSGDRNNYGYTFGSGTRLTVV.

This clone was picked up a small number of times. V is TRBV6-6 and J is TRBJ2-5, with D perhaps given as TRBD1 or TRBD2 (6 bases each). CDR1 MNHNY and CDR2 SVGAGI come from the germline V gene (reference sequence). The CDR3 runs to 13 residues. Trimming stripped 7 bases from V and 3 bases from J, with 12 bases between. DNA of the CDR3: TGTGCCAGCAACCAAAGGGGGGAAGAGACCCAGTACTTC. It encodes CASNQRGEETQYF.

The CDR3 spells CASSPNPSYEQYF. In DNA, the CDR3 is TGTGCCAGCAGTCCCAACCCCTCCTACGAGCAGTACTTC. The chain is built from TRBV27 and TRBJ2-7; no firm D call. The ends were cut back, 5 bases at V and 0 bases at J, with 8 bases in the middle. This CDR3 comprises 13 residues. Germline lookup yields CDR1 MNHEY and CDR2 SMNVEV (reference sequence).

The V call is TRBV7-2, the J call TRBJ1-2; the D is unclear. CDR1 is SGHTA and CDR2 is FQGNSA in the germline V gene. V lost 3 bases and J lost 4, with 9 bases in between. The CDR3 length is 13 residues. CDR3 in DNA: TGTGCCAGCAGCTTCTCCAGGAGCTATGGCTACACCTTC. It is translated as CASSFSRSYGYTF.

V and J are TRBV15 and TRBJ1-4; 7 bases agree with TRBD1. CDR1 LNHNV and CDR2 YYDKDF come from the germline V gene (reference sequence). CDR3 length equals 17 residues. Trimming at V came to 0 bases and at J to 5 bases, leaving 9 bases not matched to a gene. CDR3: CATSRDIAGTVNEKLFF. The CDR3 DNA reads TGTGCCACCAGCAGAGATATTGCGGGGACAGTGAATGAAAAACTGTTTTTT.

In the case of this clone: Distinct nucleotide sequences in the sample also encode this CDR3. The chain's CDR3 is CASSGGSGNTIYF. The CDR3 bases are TGTGCCAGCAGCGGGGGCTCTGGAAACACCATATATTTT. V gene TRBV11-3 combines with J gene TRBJ1-3, with D perhaps TRBD1 (5 bases). Germline loops: CDR1 SGHNT, CDR2 YENEEA. The CDR3 has 13 residues. V shed 5 bases and J shed 0 bases, with 5 bases lying between them.

CDR3 nucleotide sequence: TGCAGCGTTGCGACTAGCGGGAGTGGAGAGACCCAGTACTTC. Protein product: CSVATSGSGETQYF. The chain links TRBV29-1 to TRBJ2-5, with TRBD2 matching over 12 bases. Germline lookup yields CDR1 SQVTM and CDR2 ANQGSEA. V lost 4 bases and J lost 4; bases outside the gene matches: 4. This CDR3 comprises 14 residues.

The chain is built from TRBV29-1 and TRBJ2-7; 8 bases are shared with TRBD1. This CDR3 has 15 residues. Germline V lookup: CDR1 SQVTM, CDR2 ANQGSEA. The V gene end was trimmed by 0 bases and the J gene end by 1 base; junction bases not matched to a gene: 5. In DNA form, the CDR3 reads TGCAGCGTTGAAGATCAGGGGGACAGGTCCTACGAGCAGTACTTC. The encoded protein is CSVEDQGDRSYEQYF.

This sequence joins TRBV7-9 and TRBJ2-2, with a possible D match to TRBD1 (5 bases). Germline CDR1 SEHNR, CDR2 FQNEAQ (reference sequence). This CDR3 has 13 residues. V was clipped by 3 bases and J by 6 bases, with 8 bases between them. CDR3 protein: CASSLTVSGELFF. The DNA for the CDR3 is TGTGCCAGCAGCTTGACAGTCTCCGGGGAGCTGTTTTTT. The full variable domain, rest sourced from reference TRBV7-9 and TRBJ2-2, is DTGVSQNPRHKITKRGQNVTFRCDPISEHNRLYWYRQTLGQGPEFLTYFQNEAQLEKSRLLSDRFSAERPKGSFSTLEIQRTEQGDSAMYLCASSLTVSGELFFGEGSRLTVL.

The chain employs TRBV11-1 and TRBJ2-1; 7 bases are shared with TRBD1. CDR1 is SGHAT and CDR2 is FQDESV in the germline V gene (reference sequence). V lost 5 bases, J lost 3 bases, and 4 bases stayed unmatched. CDR3 size: 14 residues. CDR3 coding DNA: TGTGCCAGCAGCAGGGGACAGAGCTACAATGAGCAGTTCTTC. Translation gives CASSRGQSYNEQFF.

This clone was recorded only once. The junction shows a germline mismatch at one end, possibly a read error. The V call is TRBV11-2, the J call TRBJ2-7, with 9 bases matching TRBD2. The CDR3 spans 12 residues. Germline V CDR1 and CDR2: SGHAT, FQNNGV. The CDR3: CASSLSAGGIVF. For the CDR3, the DNA is TGTGCCAGCAGCTTATCGGCGGGAGGGATTGTCTTC.